The rows below give T cell receptor beta chains drawn from one sample of a study of shared clonotypes between healthy human individuals. Generated by immunoSEQ multiplex PCR, the TCRdb table keeps only in-frame clones and is missing some. This table holds about 600,000 clones, roughly 97% found once. Sequencing was carried out using naive CD4+ T cells sorted from blood. These receptors all stem from a woman in her twenties or thirties in good health. Each CDR3 is given with its conserved first and last residue. The order of the fields is clone size, J gene, V gene, D gene, CDR3 protein, CDR3 DNA. D genes are given only for firm matches. The size of a clone is reported for some rows only, either as once, few or many, or as a class for expanded clones.

. TRBJ1-5 TRBV19 . CASSWGAQGNQPQHF TGTGCCAGTAGTTGGGGGGCGCAGGGCAATCAGCCCCAGCATTTT
. TRBJ2-2 TRBV7-2 TRBD2 CASSSRRKTSGRGTGELFF TGTGCCAGCAGCTCCAGACGTAAGACTAGCGGGAGGGGCACCGGGGAGCTGTTTTTT
. TRBJ2-7 TRBV6-6 . CASSWDTSSYEQYF TGTGCCAGCAGTTGGGACACGAGCTCCTACGAGCAGTACTTC
. TRBJ2-7 TRBV2 . CASSERMTGLEQYF TGTGCCAGCAGTGAAAGGATGACAGGCCTCGAGCAGTACTTC
. TRBJ1-4 TRBV6-1 TRBD1 CASSRDREREKLFF TGTGCCAGCAGTCGGGACAGGGAACGGGAAAAACTGTTTTTT
once TRBJ2-1 TRBV27 TRBD2 CASSYGLAAYNEQFF TGTGCCAGCAGCTATGGACTAGCGGCCTACAATGAGCAGTTCTTC
. TRBJ2-3 TRBV9 . CASSGTSSAGAADTQYF TGTGCCAGCAGCGGCACCTCCTCCGCCGGGGCGGCAGATACGCAGTATTTT
. TRBJ2-7 TRBV7-8 TRBD2 CASSLTLAGFYEQYF TGTGCCAGCAGCTTAACTCTAGCGGGATTCTACGAGCAGTACTTC
. TRBJ1-5 TRBV18 . CASSPSNQPQHF TGTGCCAGCTCCCCTAGCAATCAGCCCCAGCATTTT
. TRBJ2-1 TRBV2 TRBD2 CASSSAGTKHHNEQFF TGTGCCAGCAGTTCAGCCGGGACTAAGCATCACAATGAGCAGTTCTTC
. TRBJ1-2 TRBV6-1 . CASSSPPGYGYTF TGTGCCAGCAGCAGCCCACCAGGCTATGGCTACACCTTC
. TRBJ2-7 TRBV5-1 TRBD2 CASSLRTSGYEQYF TGCGCCAGCAGCTTGCGAACTAGCGGCTACGAGCAGTACTTC
. TRBJ2-2 TRBV11-3 . CASSPARTGELFF TGTGCCAGCAGCCCAGCACGCACCGGGGAGCTGTTTTTT
once TRBJ2-7 TRBV6-5 TRBD2 CASSYSAGGREQYF TGTGCCAGCAGTTACTCAGCGGGAGGGCGCGAGCAGTACTTC
. TRBJ1-1 TRBV29-1 . CSVNPPGAGTEAFF TGCAGCGTGAATCCACCGGGAGCCGGAACTGAAGCTTTCTTT
. TRBJ2-1 TRBV5-6 . CASSLGPGPSYYNEQFF TGTGCCAGCAGCTTGGGTCCGGGACCCTCATACTACAATGAGCAGTTCTTC
. TRBJ2-3 TRBV2 TRBD2 CASSETSASTDTQYF TGTGCCAGCAGCGAAACTAGCGCCAGCACAGATACGCAGTATTTT
. TRBJ1-2 TRBV6-5 . CASREDVVRGYTF TGTGCCAGCAGAGAGGACGTCGTGCGGGGCTACACCTTC
. TRBJ2-7 TRBV10-3 . CAISRVNYEQYF TGTGCCATCAGCCGGGTAAACTACGAGCAGTACTTC
. TRBJ1-2 TRBV28 . CASSRGGVNGYTF TGTGCCAGTTCTAGGGGAGGGGTAAATGGCTACACCTTC
. TRBJ1-1 TRBV9 . CASSANGGKAPEAFF TGTGCCAGCAGCGCAAACGGGGGGAAGGCACCTGAAGCTTTCTTT
once TRBJ2-3 TRBV11-1 . CASSLAGVVADTQYF TGTGCCAGCAGCTTAGCGGGAGTGGTCGCAGATACGCAGTATTTT
. TRBJ2-7 TRBV9 TRBD2 CASSLGTPTSGTSYEQYF TGTGCCAGCAGCCTCGGAACCCCCACTAGCGGGACCTCCTACGAGCAGTACTTC
. TRBJ2-1 TRBV19 . CASISGDFRDEQFF TGTGCCAGTATATCCGGGGACTTTAGGGATGAGCAGTTCTTC
. TRBJ1-5 TRBV27 TRBD1 CASSGQGAGNQPQHF TGTGCCAGCAGCGGACAGGGGGCCGGCAATCAGCCCCAGCATTTT
. TRBJ2-7 TRBV27 . CASTPHPEGGNEQYF TGTGCCAGCACCCCCCATCCCGAGGGAGGAAACGAGCAGTACTTC
. TRBJ2-6 TRBV5-1 . CASRIPGPLSGANVLTF TGCGCCAGCAGAATCCCCGGGCCTCTCTCTGGGGCCAACGTCCTGACTTTC
. TRBJ2-7 TRBV11-2 TRBD1 CASRPSTGDHEQYF TGTGCCAGCAGGCCTAGTACAGGGGACCACGAGCAGTACTTC
. TRBJ1-2 TRBV28 TRBD1 CASSQRDSLLGYTF TGTGCCAGCAGTCAGCGGGACAGCCTCTTAGGCTACACCTTC
. TRBJ1-5 TRBV28 . CASSTSYVSQPQHF TGTGCCAGCAGTACGTCCTACGTCAGCCAGCCCCAGCATTTT
. TRBJ2-4 TRBV4-1 . CASSQEVQLAKNIQYF TGCGCCAGCAGCCAAGAAGTACAGCTAGCCAAAAACATTCAGTACTTC
. TRBJ1-2 TRBV10-1 . CASSESGTSGYTF TGCGCCAGCAGTGAGTCCGGGACCAGCGGCTACACCTTC
. TRBJ1-2 TRBV2 TRBD1 CASSEGLGQGTSYTF TGTGCCAGCAGTGAAGGGTTGGGACAGGGGACAAGCTACACCTTC
. TRBJ2-6 TRBV5-8 TRBD1 CASSLPGQGLSGANVLTF TGTGCCAGCAGTTTACCGGGACAGGGCCTCTCTGGGGCCAACGTCCTGACTTTC
. TRBJ1-1 TRBV5-1 . CASSMRVKENTEAFF TGCGCCAGCAGCATGAGGGTTAAAGAGAACACTGAAGCTTTCTTT
once TRBJ1-2 TRBV6-1 . CASSEGERTGHDGYTF TGTGCCAGCAGTGAAGGGGAAAGAACAGGGCATGATGGCTACACCTTC
. TRBJ2-5 TRBV5-1 . CASSYRDVMPQETQYF TGCGCCAGCAGCTACCGGGACGTAATGCCCCAAGAGACCCAGTACTTC
. TRBJ1-1 TRBV7-2 . CASSLGVGGTEAFF TGTGCCAGCAGCTTAGGGGTAGGGGGCACTGAAGCTTTCTTT
. TRBJ1-5 TRBV5-4 TRBD1 CASSLWTGGDQPQHF TGTGCCAGCAGCTTGTGGACAGGGGGTGATCAGCCCCAGCATTTT
. TRBJ2-7 TRBV28 TRBD2 CASSPLNRVAGGYEQYF TGTGCCAGCAGTCCCCTAAATCGGGTAGCGGGAGGTTACGAGCAGTACTTC
. TRBJ2-3 TRBV7-9 . CASSLGKTRPSPHTDTQYF TGTGCCAGCAGCTTAGGAAAGACCCGGCCTAGCCCCCACACAGATACGCAGTATTTT
. TRBJ1-1 TRBV18 TRBD1 CASSPQGGMNTEAFF TGTGCCAGCTCACCGCAGGGGGGAATGAACACTGAAGCTTTCTTT
. TRBJ1-2 TRBV5-1 . CASSLYGSNYGYTF TGCGCCAGCAGCTTGTACGGTTCCAACTATGGCTACACCTTC
. TRBJ2-2 TRBV18 . CASSPGSGELFF TGTGCCAGCTCACCTGGGAGCGGGGAGCTGTTTTTT
. TRBJ2-1 TRBV11-2 TRBD1 CASSPLGGQGASSYNEQFF TGTGCCAGCAGCCCATTGGGGGGACAGGGGGCGAGCTCCTACAATGAGCAGTTCTTC
. TRBJ2-3 TRBV27 TRBD2 CASIGFSGRVTDTQYF TGTGCCAGCATCGGCTTTAGCGGGAGGGTCACAGATACGCAGTATTTT
. TRBJ1-1 TRBV6-1 . CASSMVRDTEAFF TGTGCCAGCTCCATGGTCCGGGACACTGAAGCTTTCTTT
. TRBJ1-2 TRBV2 TRBD1 CASSANRGGDANYGYTF TGTGCCAGCAGTGCGAACAGGGGGGGAGATGCTAACTATGGCTACACCTTC
. TRBJ2-1 TRBV28 . CASRNRRNEQFF TGTGCCAGCAGAAACAGGCGCAATGAGCAGTTCTTC
. TRBJ2-3 TRBV5-8 . CASSLGPRVNTQYF TGTGCCAGCAGCCTCGGGCCACGAGTCAATACGCAGTATTTT
. TRBJ1-3 TRBV18 TRBD1 CASSTVPGQGHSGNTIYF TGTGCCAGCTCAACTGTCCCGGGACAGGGACACTCTGGAAACACCATATATTTT
. TRBJ2-5 TRBV28 . CASSLSPGGTQYF TGTGCCAGCAGTTTGAGCCCCGGGGGGACCCAGTACTTC
. TRBJ2-3 TRBV7-6 . CASSLARRGVDTQYF TGTGCCAGCAGCTTAGCGCGGAGGGGTGTAGATACGCAGTATTTT
. TRBJ2-1 TRBV11-2 . CASSLVSRAAEQFF TGTGCCAGCAGCTTAGTGTCCAGGGCGGCCGAGCAGTTCTTC
. TRBJ2-7 TRBV28 . CASSFTHEQYF TGTGCCAGCAGTTTCACACACGAGCAGTACTTC
. TRBJ2-7 TRBV6-5 . CASKKAGTYEQYF TGTGCCAGCAAAAAAGCAGGAACCTACGAGCAGTACTTC
. TRBJ2-5 TRBV11-2 . CASTLTRAQETQYF TGTGCCAGCACCTTGACGCGGGCACAAGAGACCCAGTACTTC